This note documents a single T cell receptor (beta chain) sequence. As yet, its antigen is unknown. Sequencing used immunoSEQ multiplex PCR; TCRdb keeps in-frame clones, though not all of them. The profile shows over 95,000 clones, about four fifths of them singletons. The data were obtained in a study of T cell responses to AZD1222 COVID-19 vaccine. Broader study findings: A mostly white British donor set with more females was recruited, and clonal diversity was possibly underestimated. At 160-218 and 743-854, vaccine-associated CD4 TCRs were dominant, and they spanned spike. Spike-specific TCR breadth and depth rose after two AZD1222 doses. Reportedly, close to half of spike-specific TCRs are directed against unmutated variant regions.

The CDR3 covers 14 residues. V trimming: 7 bases; J trimming: 3 bases; junction bases outside the gene matches: 7. Germline CDR1 is LNHDA and CDR2 is SQIVND (reference sequence). The V and J genes are TRBV19 and TRBJ1-1; 8 bases fit TRBD1. The receptor comes from an adult who received the AZD1222 COVID-19 vaccine. This specimen consisted of peripheral blood, obtained 28 days after the second AZD1222 dose. CDR3 protein: CASTMGQEYTEAFF. CDR3 DNA sequence: TGTGCCAGTACCATGGGACAGGAGTACACTGAAGCTTTCTTT.